Shown below are 32 T cell receptor beta chains from a single sample sequenced in a study of T cell repertoires in cytomegalovirus infection. TCRdb re-called the reads through MiXCR, storing one row per CDR3 protein. Here the sample spans hundreds of thousands of distinct CDR3 sequences, approximately 33% being singletons. Material for sequencing was PBMCs. The receptors originated from a human donor in good health (CMV status not recorded). Some clones in this sample may be carry-over from other donors' samples.

The J gene is TRBJ2-5, the V gene TRBV6-2 or TRBV6-3; D unresolved. CDR3 length: 14 amino acids. The germline V and J ends were trimmed by 0 bases and 3 bases, with 8 bases remaining between them. In germline, CDR1 is MNHEY, CDR2 SVGEGT. This chain's CDR3 is CASSYSAGKETQYF. The CDR3 nucleotides read TGTGCCAGCAGTTACTCGGCTGGGAAAGAGACCCAGTACTTC.

This clonotype came up a few times. The CDR3 loop is CASSLATSGGTYEQYF. The CDR3 DNA reads TGTGCCAGCAGCTTAGCGACTAGCGGGGGGACCTACGAGCAGTACTTC. This sequence joins TRBV7-2 and TRBJ2-7, with 13 bases that match TRBD2. The CDR3 length is 16 residues. Unmatched junction bases numbered 1, after V lost 0 bases and J lost 2 bases. Germline values: CDR1 SGHTA, CDR2 FQGNSA.

The table lists this clonotype with a few counts. The chain joins TRBV6-5 to TRBJ1-5; TRBD1 aligns across 7 bases. CDR1 is MNHEY, CDR2 SVGAGI, per germline. This CDR3 is built from 14 residues. Trimming at V came to 5 bases and at J to 3 bases, leaving 4 bases not matched to a gene. CDR3 in amino acids: CASSNRGYNQPQHF. The CDR3 region has the DNA TGTGCCAGCAGTAACAGGGGTTACAATCAGCCCCAGCATTTT.

This clonotype has a handful of counts. The V call is TRBV6-1, the J call TRBJ2-5, with TRBD1 as a possible D gene (6 bases). V was cut by 6 bases and J by 3 bases, with 20 bases left in between. Per the germline V gene, CDR1 is MNHNS and CDR2 is SASEGT. The length of the CDR3 is 16 residues. The CDR3 spells CASRRTETAWEETQYF. DNA for the CDR3: TGTGCCAGCAGGAGGACAGAGACAGCCTGGGAAGAGACCCAGTACTTC.

The rearrangement joins TRBV6-2 or TRBV6-3 to TRBJ2-1; D unclear. This CDR3 has 13 residues. Germline V gives CDR1 MNHEY, CDR2 SVGEGT. With 2 bases removed from V and 10 bases from J, the gap between germline ends came to 12 bases. CDR3 DNA: TGTGCCAGCAGTTACGCCAAGAGCCGCGAGCAGTTCTTC. As protein: CASSYAKSREQFF.

This clonotype was seen repeatedly, ten times or more. The J gene is TRBJ2-5, the V gene TRBV12-3 or TRBV12-4, with 10 bases lining up with TRBD1. This CDR3 comprises 16 residues. V lost 2 bases, J lost 5 bases, and 8 bases stayed unmatched. The CDR3 spells CASSLWRTGQGETQYF. Here the CDR3 DNA reads TGTGCCAGCAGTTTATGGAGAACGGGACAGGGGGAGACCCAGTACTTC.

The CDR3 reads CASSEPFRQVENTIYF. The CDR3, as DNA: TGTGCCAGCAGTGAACCTTTCAGACAGGTTGAGAACACCATATATTTT. The gene calls are TRBV6-1 and TRBJ1-3, with D perhaps matching TRBD1 (6 bases). The CDR3 is made up of 16 amino acids. Germline V lookup: CDR1 MNHNS, CDR2 SASEGT. V dropped 2 bases and J dropped 7 bases, with 18 bases sitting between them.

About this clonotype: A clone one base away is much larger, so this may be a read error. The J gene is TRBJ2-7, the V gene TRBV7-9; the D gene could be TRBD1 or TRBD2 (5 bases each). Germline V lookup: CDR1 SEHNR, CDR2 FQNEAQ (reference sequence). The CDR3 runs to 15 residues. The CDR3 DNA follows: TGTGCCATCAGCTTTGGGTGGGGGTCAACCTACGAGCAGTACTTC. Amino acids: CAISFGWGSTYEQYF.

V is TRBV19 and J is TRBJ1-5, with D unclear. Germline-derived CDR1 and CDR2 are LNHDA and SQIVND (reference sequence). V was pared by 2 bases and J by 4 bases, with 15 bases between. The CDR3 has 16 residues. CDR3 coding DNA: TGTGCCAGTAGTATAACCGGATCTACACAAAATCAGCCCCAGCATTTT. Its protein is CASSITGSTQNQPQHF.

This clonotype was seen a handful of times. The chain links TRBV6-2 or TRBV6-3 to TRBJ2-3; 9 bases match TRBD2. Germline CDR1 and CDR2: MNHEY and SVGEGT. This CDR3 spans 14 amino acids. The J segment lost 4 bases and the V segment lost 4 bases, leaving 3 bases of the junction unmatched. The CDR3 is CASSWRLAADTQYF. CDR3 coding DNA: TGTGCCAGCAGTTGGCGACTAGCGGCAGATACGCAGTATTTT.

Many counts were recorded for this clonotype. The genes are TRBV6-2 or TRBV6-3 and TRBJ1-5; no clear D gene. The V end lost 5 bases, the J end lost 4 bases, and 6 bases lay between the germline ends. Looked up from germline, CDR1 is MNHEY and CDR2 is SVGEGT. The CDR3 sequence is 12 residues long. The CDR3 DNA is TGTGCCAGCAGTCGACCAAATCAGCCCCAGCATTTT. This gives the protein CASSRPNQPQHF.

This clonotype has ten or more counts. The J gene is TRBJ2-2, the V gene TRBV7-6, with D unclear. This CDR3 region has 14 residues. Looked up from germline, CDR1 is SGHVS and CDR2 is FNYEAQ. V lost 3 bases and J 2 bases, leaving 7 bases between the germline ends. CDR3 DNA sequence: TGTGCCAGCAGCTTTAACAGAAACACCGGGGAGCTGTTTTTT. Translated: CASSFNRNTGELFF.

This chain connects TRBV4-1 to TRBJ1-2; TRBD1 matches 9 bases. Per the germline V gene, CDR1 is MGHRA and CDR2 is YSYEKL. CDR3 length equals 14 residues. V was clipped by 1 base and J by 7 bases; unmatched bases: 4. The CDR3 here is CASSQVGTGSGYTF. CDR3 coding DNA: TGCGCCAGCAGCCAAGTTGGGACAGGGTCTGGCTACACCTTC.

This clonotype came up once. This chain uses TRBV5-1 with TRBJ2-3; 11 bases match TRBD2. CDR1 is SGHRS and CDR2 is YFSETQ in the germline V gene. This CDR3 contains 17 residues. V shed 1 base and J 0 bases; nucleotides not matched to a gene: 4. In DNA form, the CDR3 reads TGCGCCAGCAGCTTGACTAGCGGGGGAACTAGCACAGATACGCAGTATTTT. Translated: CASSLTSGGTSTDTQYF.

A word on this clonotype: A read error may explain this, as a much larger clone is one base away. This sequence joins TRBV4-1 and TRBJ1-3, with no clear D. V lost 4 bases, J lost 0 bases, and 10 bases lay in between. Germline loops: CDR1 MGHRA, CDR2 YSYEKL. The CDR3 runs to 15 residues. DNA of the CDR3: TGCGCCAGCAGCCCCCTTTGGCCCTCTGGAAACACCATATATTTT. It specifies CASSPLWPSGNTIYF.

This clonotype came up many times. The chain links TRBV7-2 to TRBJ1-2; the D is unclear. The germline V gene has CDR1 SGHTA and CDR2 FQGNSA. The V end lost 4 bases, the J end lost 6 bases, and 0 bases lay between the germline ends. This CDR3 is 9 amino acids long. The DNA for the CDR3 is TGTGCCAGCAGCTATGGCTACACCTTC. Its protein product is CASSYGYTF.

The table lists this clonotype with a few counts. J is TRBJ1-1 and V is TRBV4-2; no definite D call. Germline CDR1 and CDR2: LGHNA and YNFKEQ. The CDR3 runs to 15 residues. V was pared by 1 base and J by 1 base, with 10 bases between. The CDR3 DNA is TGTGCCAGCAGCCAAGCCCATCCGCGGAACACTGAAGCTTTCTTT. It encodes CASSQAHPRNTEAFF.

This chain links TRBV12-3 or TRBV12-4 with TRBJ1-2, with D perhaps matching TRBD1 (5 bases). This CDR3 is built from 13 residues. The germline V and J ends were trimmed by 7 bases and 4 bases, with 13 bases remaining between them. The CDR3 DNA reads TGTGCCAGCACTGACACAGGATTCTATGGCTACACCTTC. This codes for CASTDTGFYGYTF.

This chain joins TRBV18 and TRBJ2-2, with 8 bases that match TRBD1. V shed 5 bases, J shed 2 bases, and the junction held 4 bases outside the gene matches. The CDR3 consists of 15 residues. The V gene's germline CDR1 is KGHSH and CDR2 LQKENI. CDR3 sequence reads: CASSGGQGNTGELFF. The DNA for the CDR3 is TGTGCCAGCTCAGGAGGACAGGGAAACACCGGGGAGCTGTTTTTT. The full variable domain, rest sourced from reference TRBV18 and TRBJ2-2, is NAGVMQNPRHLVRRRGQEARLRCSPMKGHSHVYWYRQLPEEGLKFMVYLQKENIIDESGMPKERFSAEFPKEGPSILRIQQVVRGDSAAYFCASSGGQGNTGELFFGEGSRLTVL.

This clonotype was counted at least ten times. The chain is built from TRBV7-9 and TRBJ2-7; no definite D call. Germline CDR1 reads SEHNR; CDR2 reads FQNEAQ (reference sequence). The germline V and J ends were trimmed by 5 bases and 0 bases, with 14 bases remaining between them. The CDR3 has 15 amino acids. CDR3 coding DNA: TGTGCCAGCAGCCCCCTCCTTGGCGACTCCTACGAGCAGTACTTC. Protein product: CASSPLLGDSYEQYF.

This clonotype was picked up many times. The rearrangement uses TRBV27 and TRBJ2-1; weak D call: TRBD2 (6 bases). Trimming stripped 6 bases from V and 10 bases from J, with 10 bases between. Germline V gene sequence: CDR1 MNHEY, CDR2 SMNVEV (reference sequence). This CDR3 region has 11 residues. CDR3 residues: CASSSGLEQFF. The CDR3 DNA is TGTGCCAGCAGCTCCGGACTAGAGCAGTTCTTC.

This clonotype was picked up a small number of times. The V gene is TRBV28, the J gene TRBJ1-2; tentatively, D is TRBD1 (5 bases). Germline V gives CDR1 MDHEN, CDR2 SYDVKM. V shed 6 bases and J shed 7 bases, with 9 bases lying between them. CDR3 length: 11 residues. CDR3 DNA sequence: TGTGCCAGCAGCCCTGGGACTGGCTACACCTTC. It translates to CASSPGTGYTF.

Only a few counts were recorded for this clonotype. V is TRBV11-1 and J is TRBJ2-3, with 11 bases aligning to TRBD1. This CDR3 comprises 16 residues. Per germline, CDR1 SGHAT and CDR2 FQDESV (reference sequence). V was pared by 3 bases and J by 7 bases, with 9 bases of the junction left unmatched. CDR3 DNA sequence: TGTGCCAGCAGCTTCTCCCGGACAGGGGGCGTGAATACGCAGTATTTT. Protein product: CASSFSRTGGVNTQYF.

This clonotype showed up many times. V usage is TRBV7-2 and J usage is TRBJ1-6, with 12 bases aligning to TRBD1. Losses at the gene ends were 5 bases for V and 11 bases for J; bases not matched to a gene: 7. The CDR3 has 15 amino acids. Germline CDR1 SGHTA, CDR2 FQGNSA. CDR3 loop: CASSPFRDRGPPLHF. CDR3 bases: TGTGCCAGCAGCCCGTTTAGGGACAGGGGGCCACCCCTCCACTTT.

The V call is TRBV7-2, the J call TRBJ2-7; the D is unclear. The V end lost 1 base, the J end lost 2 bases, and 6 bases lay between the germline ends. Germline CDR1 is SGHTA and CDR2 is FQGNSA. The CDR3 has 13 residues. CDR3 DNA sequence: TGTGCCAGCAGCTTAGTGTTAACCTACGAGCAGTACTTC. It codes for CASSLVLTYEQYF.

The chain is built from TRBV13 and TRBJ2-7; possible D gene TRBD2, 6 bases. The V end lost 6 bases, the J end lost 2 bases, and 17 bases lay between the germline ends. The CDR3 consists of 15 residues. Per germline, CDR1 PRHDT and CDR2 FYEKMQ (reference sequence). CDR3: CASRVGGASAYEQYF. The CDR3 region has the DNA TGTGCCAGCAGGGTCGGGGGAGCCAGCGCCTACGAGCAGTACTTC.

About this clonotype itself: Being one base from a much bigger clone, this may be a read error. Here the CDR3 omits its conserved ending phenylalanine or tryptophan, so a read error is the likely source. The chain recombines TRBV12-3 or TRBV12-4 with TRBJ2-7, with 8 bases identical to TRBD1. Trimming removed 4 bases from V and 3 bases from J; junction bases left unmatched: 5. The CDR3 length is 14 residues. The CDR3 here is CASSSAGTGYEQYL. DNA of the CDR3: TGTGCCAGCAGTTCAGCCGGGACAGGCTACGAGCAGTACTTA.

The J gene is TRBJ2-3, the V gene TRBV27; TRBD2 might be the D (6 bases). Trimming removed 1 base from V and 1 base from J, with 9 bases in between. The CDR3 is 15 amino acids. From germline, CDR1 is MNHEY and CDR2 SMNVEV (reference sequence). As DNA, the CDR3 is TGTGCCAGCAGTTTATTCGGGACTGGCACAGATACGCAGTATTTT. Amino acids: CASSLFGTGTDTQYF.

This clonotype occurred a few times. This rearrangement joins TRBV12-3 or TRBV12-4 to TRBJ2-7, with unresolved D. The V end was cut by 7 bases, the J end by 7 bases, with 17 bases between. This CDR3 has 13 amino acids. CDR3 amino acids: CASTPPVAGEQYF. Written as DNA, the CDR3 is TGTGCCAGCACCCCCCCGGTGGCCGGAGAGCAGTACTTC.

This clonotype was seen only a few times. The chain carries TRBV12-5 and TRBJ1-3; D ambiguous. The ends were cut back, 1 base at V and 3 bases at J, with 4 bases in the middle. The CDR3 length is 13 residues. Germline lookup yields CDR1 LGHNT and CDR2 FRNRAP. CDR3: CASGLGFGNTIYF. CDR3 nucleotides: TGTGCTAGTGGTTTGGGGTTTGGAAACACCATATATTTT.

On this clonotype: Relative to the germline gene, one junction end is altered; a read error may explain this. This chain joins TRBV6-6 and TRBJ2-3; TRBD1 matches at 8 bases. In germline, CDR1 is MNHNY, CDR2 SVGAGI (reference sequence). This CDR3 comprises 15 residues. The CDR3 bases are TGTGCCAGCAGTGACTCGGACAGGGGCACAGATACGCAGTATTTT. It yields the protein CASSDSDRGTDTQYF.

V usage is TRBV5-1 and J usage is TRBJ1-2; D ambiguous. The CDR3 runs to 14 residues. In germline, CDR1 is SGHRS, CDR2 YFSETQ. Trimming stripped 0 bases from V and 6 bases from J, with 12 bases between. The CDR3 region is CASSLVSEEDGYTF. In DNA form, the CDR3 reads TGCGCCAGCAGCTTGGTTTCAGAAGAGGATGGCTACACCTTC.